Presented here are 5 T cell receptor beta chains from one specimen sequenced in a study of OX40 agonist ivuxolimab in advanced cancers. TCRdb's table, derived via immunoSEQ multiplex PCR, lists solely in-frame clones and lacks some. The sample carries over 50,000 clones, about nine tenths recorded once. The source material was CD4+ or CD8+ T cells sorted from blood, sampled in a trial of the OX40 agonist ivuxolimab. These receptors were obtained from an adult with an advanced solid tumor such as melanoma, head and neck, liver or kidney cancer.

This rearrangement joins TRBV5-4 to TRBJ2-3; TRBD2 is a possible D gene (5 bases). The V end lost 2 bases, the J end lost 4 bases, and 8 bases lay between the germline ends. Per the germline V gene, CDR1 is SGHNT and CDR2 is YYREEE (reference sequence). The CDR3 loop spans 13 amino acids. This chain's CDR3 is CASSLTSSDTQYF. The CDR3 nucleotides read TGTGCCAGCAGCTTAACTAGTTCAGATACGCAGTATTTT.

The CDR3 reads CASSLRGSGEQFF. CDR3 sequence (DNA): TGTGCCAGCAGCTTACGCGGGAGCGGTGAGCAGTTCTTC. The chain employs TRBV11-2 and TRBJ2-1; 7 positions agree with TRBD2. CDR3 length: 13 residues. V was pared by 2 bases and J by 9 bases, with 4 bases of the junction left unmatched. CDR1 is SGHAT and CDR2 is FQNNGV in the germline V gene.

The chain recombines TRBV28 with TRBJ2-7, with 9 bases fitting TRBD2. Losses at the gene ends were 4 bases for V and 1 base for J; bases not matched to a gene: 11. The CDR3 is 17 amino acids. The germline V gene has CDR1 MDHEN and CDR2 SYDVKM. In nucleotides, the CDR3 is TGTGCCAGCAGTTCCGGGACTAGCACTTACCATTCCTACGAGCAGTACTTC. Translated: CASSSGTSTYHSYEQYF.

The J gene is TRBJ2-1, the V gene TRBV6-4; 10 bases fit TRBD1. J lost 5 bases, V lost 7 bases, and 23 bases had no gene match. The CDR3 spans 20 residues. Per germline, CDR1 MRHNA and CDR2 SNTAGT. CDR3 sequence reads: CASTKIITGTGALLDNEQFF. The CDR3 DNA is TGTGCCAGCACCAAAATTATAACCGGGACAGGGGCCCTACTCGACAATGAGCAGTTCTTC.

This sequence joins TRBV15 and TRBJ1-4; D unclear. V was clipped by 6 bases and J by 13 bases, with 12 bases between them. Germline assignment: CDR1 LNHNV and CDR2 YYDKDF (reference sequence). The CDR3 has 11 amino acids. CDR3 protein: CATSESNVLFF. In DNA, the CDR3 is TGTGCCACCAGTGAGTCTAACGTACTGTTTTTT.